Following are 8 T cell receptor beta chains from one sample sequenced in a study of cytomegalovirus exposure and HLA in healthy donors (dated by TCRdb to 2015 to 2018). Libraries came from the immunoSEQ multiplex PCR assay. The multiplex PCR relied on a mix of 60 forward primers for TCR Vbeta segments and 13 reverse primers for TCR Jbeta segments. TCRdb took over this immuneACCESS table, retaining in-frame rearrangements with V and J assigned. Such tables are incomplete; in checked studies, under half of the missing clones stem from an unresolved V gene, and the remainder is unexplained. The sample table holds 150,000 to 200,000 clones, of which more than 65% were seen once. Approximately 1.3% of the sample is taken by the ten largest. Specimen: PBMCs. The receptor source for this set is a man aged 50 to 60 in good health and CMV-seropositive.

The chain recombines TRBV28 with TRBJ1-4, with 7 bases aligning to TRBD1. The CDR3 runs 16 residues. Germline CDR1 reads MDHEN; CDR2 reads SYDVKM. With 4 bases clipped from V and 3 bases from J, the junction kept 8 bases outside the gene matches. CDR3 residues: CASSSTGKPSNEKLFF. The CDR3 nucleotides read TGTGCCAGCAGTTCGACAGGGAAGCCCTCTAATGAAAAACTGTTTTTT.

This chain joins TRBV10-3 and TRBJ1-5; 12 positions agree with TRBD1. V lost 9 bases, J lost 10 bases, and 7 bases stayed unmatched. This CDR3 has 13 residues. CDR1 and CDR2 (germline): ENHRY, SYGVKD. The CDR3 DNA sequence: TGTGCCATTGGCGGGACAGGGGGCCAACCCCAGCATTTT. It yields the protein CAIGGTGGQPQHF.

The V call is TRBV6-5, the J call TRBJ2-1; 9 bases line up with TRBD2. The CDR3 totals 11 residues. The J segment lost 15 bases and the V segment lost 5 bases, leaving 5 bases of the junction unmatched. The germline V gene has CDR1 MNHEY and CDR2 SVGAGI. The CDR3 region has the DNA TGTGCCAGCAGTGTCGGACTAGCGAGGTTCTTC. As protein: CASSVGLARFF.

The rearrangement links TRBV30 to TRBJ2-7, with 9 bases identical to TRBD2. V shed 3 bases and J 0 bases; nucleotides not matched to a gene: 15. This CDR3 region has 18 residues. Germline lookup yields CDR1 GTSNPN and CDR2 SVGIG (reference sequence). The CDR3 loop is CAWSATQGLAGSSYEQYF. CDR3 nucleotides: TGTGCCTGGAGCGCTACCCAAGGGCTAGCGGGATCCTCCTACGAGCAGTACTTC.

The gene calls are TRBV15 and TRBJ2-1, with D possibly matching TRBD2 (6 bases). Germline V gene sequence: CDR1 LNHNV, CDR2 YYDKDF (reference sequence). The length of the CDR3 is 18 residues. V lost 1 base, J lost 6 bases, and 22 bases lay in between. CDR3 residues: CATSRVGLGGVGANEQFF. The CDR3 DNA reads TGTGCCACCAGCAGAGTGGGTTTGGGGGGAGTAGGGGCCAATGAGCAGTTCTTC.

This clone showed up just a few times. The chain couples TRBV14 to TRBJ2-1; 8 bases are shared with TRBD2. CDR3 length: 17 residues. Germline V CDR1 and CDR2: SGHDN, FVKESK. The J segment lost 9 bases and the V segment lost 1 base, leaving 14 bases of the junction unmatched. The CDR3 is CASSQAWGLAGYREQFF. The CDR3 DNA reads TGTGCCAGCAGCCAAGCATGGGGGCTAGCGGGTTATCGTGAGCAGTTCTTC.

In regard to this clone: Germline and junction disagree at one end, which may indicate a read error. V usage is TRBV19 and J usage is TRBJ2-3; 9 bases line up with TRBD2. The germline CDR1 and CDR2 sequences are LNHDA and SQIVND (reference sequence). The CDR3 covers 16 residues. The CDR3 region has the DNA TGTGCCAGTAGTATGCGGGGGCCCTTAGCGGGAGTTTTCCTCCTATTT. Amino acids: CASSMRGPLAGVFLLF.

J is TRBJ2-3 and V is TRBV27; 7 bases agree with TRBD1. The CDR3 contains 15 residues. Germline V gives CDR1 MNHEY, CDR2 SMNVEV (reference sequence). The ends lost 2 bases at V and 4 bases at J; junction bases unmatched: 6. CDR3 sequence reads: CASSLKGGRPDTQYF. The CDR3 DNA sequence: TGTGCCAGCAGTTTAAAAGGGGGCCGTCCAGATACGCAGTATTTT.